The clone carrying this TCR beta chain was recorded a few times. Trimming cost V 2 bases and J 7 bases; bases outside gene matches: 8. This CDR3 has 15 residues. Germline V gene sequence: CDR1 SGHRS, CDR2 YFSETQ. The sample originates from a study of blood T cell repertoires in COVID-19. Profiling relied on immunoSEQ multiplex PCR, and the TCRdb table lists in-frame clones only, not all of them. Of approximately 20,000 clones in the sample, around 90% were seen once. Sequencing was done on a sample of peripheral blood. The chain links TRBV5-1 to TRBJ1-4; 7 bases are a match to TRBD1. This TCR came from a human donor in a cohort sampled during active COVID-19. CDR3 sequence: CASSFEQGRSEKLFF. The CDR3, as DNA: TGCGCCAGCAGCTTCGAACAGGGGCGATCTGAAAAACTGTTTTTT.